These 8 T cell receptor beta chains were sequenced from one sample in a study of control samples from healthy donors and cancer patients. Clones were sequenced by immunoSEQ multiplex PCR, and TCRdb holds only the in-frame ones, with some missing. The sample carries about 190,000 clones, 90% to 95% recorded once. Material: blood. The receptors stem from a man between 25 and 39 years old in good health.

The chain couples TRBV6-5 to TRBJ1-1; a possible D gene is TRBD1 (6 bases). This CDR3 comprises 16 residues. Germline V gene sequence: CDR1 MNHEY, CDR2 SVGAGI. Trimming took 0 bases from V and 0 from J, leaving 11 bases between them. Here the CDR3 DNA reads TGTGCCAGCAGTTACTCCGGGGGGCGCATGAACACTGAAGCTTTCTTT. It codes for CASSYSGGRMNTEAFF.

This clone came up once. The CDR3 DNA is TGTGCCAGCAGCCCCACTCGCCGCTTGCCTGAAGCTTTCTTT. Its translation: CASSPTRRLPEAFF. This chain connects TRBV7-2 to TRBJ1-1; D gene ambiguous. V was cut by 5 bases and J by 6 bases, with 16 bases left in between. Germline loops: CDR1 SGHTA, CDR2 FQGNSA. This CDR3 contains 14 residues.

The chain links TRBV6-2 or TRBV6-3 to TRBJ1-5, with a weak D call TRBD1 (6 bases). Germline-derived CDR1 and CDR2 are MNHEY and SVGEGT. The germline V and J ends were trimmed by 5 bases and 5 bases, with 22 bases remaining between them. This CDR3 is built from 17 residues. This chain's CDR3 is CASSARGRGGYDQPQHF. The CDR3 DNA reads as TGTGCCAGCAGTGCCCGGGGCAGGGGCGGATACGATCAGCCCCAGCATTTT.

The chain is built from TRBV2 and TRBJ1-6, with D perhaps TRBD1 (6 bases). Trimming took off 5 bases at V and 10 bases at J, with 15 bases between the two ends. The CDR3 runs 14 residues. Germline CDR1 and CDR2: SNHLY and FYNNEI. CDR3 region: CASSSQQGGSPLHF. CDR3 bases: TGTGCCAGCAGTTCCCAACAGGGTGGGTCACCCCTCCACTTT.

This chain links TRBV7-3 with TRBJ1-4; D gene unclear. The CDR3 runs to 15 residues. The V gene's germline CDR1 is SGHTA and CDR2 FQGTGA. Trimming pared 4 bases from V and 8 bases from J, leaving 17 bases between. CDR3 sequence reads: CASSSSGRSGEKLFF. The CDR3 nucleotides read TGTGCCAGCAGCTCCTCCGGGAGGAGTGGCGAAAAACTGTTTTTT.

The gene calls are TRBV18 and TRBJ1-2; the match to TRBD1 covers 9 bases. After removal of 2 bases from V and 5 bases from J, the junction contained 6 bases not matched to a gene. Germline-derived CDR1 and CDR2 are KGHSH and LQKENI. The CDR3 length is 15 residues. CDR3 in amino acids: CASSPAGQGNYGYTF. In nucleotides, the CDR3 is TGTGCCAGCTCACCAGCGGGACAGGGAAATTATGGCTACACCTTC. Drawing the rest from reference TRBV18 and TRBJ1-2, the complete variable domain is NAGVMQNPRHLVRRRGQEARLRCSPMKGHSHVYWYRQLPEEGLKFMVYLQKENIIDESGMPKERFSAEFPKEGPSILRIQQVVRGDSAAYFCASSPAGQGNYGYTFGSGTRLTVV.

The chain employs TRBV10-2 and TRBJ2-2; TRBD2 agrees at 14 bases. CDR3 length: 20 amino acids. CDR1 is WSHSY and CDR2 is SAAADI in the germline V gene. V dropped 6 bases and J dropped 6; count of bases not matched to a gene: 18. CDR3 DNA sequence: TGCGCCAGCAGACGTGCCGGGACTAGCGGGGGAGGCCCTTTCCCCGGGGAGCTGTTTTTT. Amino acids: CASRRAGTSGGGPFPGELFF.

The chain combines TRBV11-2 with TRBJ1-3; D not resolved. Germline V gene lookup returns CDR1 SGHAT and CDR2 FQNNGV. The V gene lost 5 bases and the J gene lost 0 bases, with 17 bases spanning the gap. This CDR3 is built from 17 residues. CDR3 in amino acids: CASSARRDRDSGNTIYF. In DNA form, the CDR3 reads TGTGCCAGCAGCGCCCGACGAGACCGGGACTCTGGAAACACCATATATTTT.